These 16 T cell receptor beta chains originate from one sample sequenced in a study of control samples from healthy donors and cancer patients (dated by TCRdb to between 2020 and 2021). Receptors were amplified or captured by the immunoSEQ multiplex PCR assay. This is the immuneACCESS table as TCRdb keeps it, with only in-frame sequences that have V and J called. A part of the clones is gone; compared with another copy, unresolved V genes explain less than half, and the rest is unexplained. This sample comprises about 70,000 clones, over 90% of them detected only once. Of the sample, roughly 3% falls within the top ten clones. Source material: blood. These receptors were collected from a woman aged 25-40 years in good health.

CDR3 coding DNA: TGCGCCAGCAGGCGAGGGACTAGCGGGCCGACAGATACGCAGTATTTT. Residues: CASRRGTSGPTDTQYF. This chain joins TRBV5-1 and TRBJ2-3, with TRBD2 matching over 12 bases. Germline CDR1 SGHRS, CDR2 YFSETQ. CDR3 length: 16 amino acids. V dropped 5 bases and J dropped 3; count of bases not matched to a gene: 7.

The gene calls are TRBV19 and TRBJ1-6; 8 nucleotides match TRBD1. From germline, CDR1 is LNHDA and CDR2 SQIVND (reference sequence). Germline trimming cut 7 bases from V and 8 bases from J; bases unmatched to any gene: 7. This CDR3 has 14 residues. CDR3 loop: CASTGGRGDSPLHF. CDR3 nucleotides: TGTGCCAGTACAGGGGGCCGGGGTGATTCACCCCTCCACTTT. The whole variable domain, remainder taken from reference TRBV19 and TRBJ1-6, is DGGITQSPKYLFRKEGQNVTLSCEQNLNHDAMYWYRQDPGQGLRLIYYSQIVNDFQKGDIAEGYSVSREKKESFPLTVTSAQKNPTAFYLCASTGGRGDSPLHFGNGTRLTVT.

This clone was seen a handful of times. The CDR3 DNA is TGTGCCAGCAGCCGGACAGGGGATGGCTACACCTTC. It is translated as CASSRTGDGYTF. V is TRBV5-5 and J is TRBJ1-2, with TRBD1 matching 9 bases. J gave up 6 bases and V 4 bases, and 1 base lay outside the gene matches. CDR1 and CDR2 (germline): SGHKS, YYEKEE (reference sequence). CDR3 length equals 12 residues.

This sequence joins TRBV5-4 and TRBJ1-2; D is unresolved. CDR1 SGHNT and CDR2 YYREEE come from the germline V gene (reference sequence). CDR3 length equals 13 residues. The V gene lost 4 bases and the J gene lost 5 bases, with 12 bases spanning the gap. The CDR3 reads CASSGVLGYGYTF. CDR3 bases: TGTGCCAGCAGCGGGGTGTTGGGATATGGCTACACCTTC.

The rearrangement uses TRBV18 and TRBJ2-5; no definite D call. Germline V gene lookup returns CDR1 KGHSH and CDR2 LQKENI. The CDR3 has 14 amino acids. With 4 bases removed from V and 2 bases from J, the gap between germline ends came to 11 bases. The CDR3 region is CASSLTHDQETQYF. CDR3 nucleotide sequence: TGTGCCAGCTCACTAACTCACGATCAAGAGACCCAGTACTTC.

This clone was picked up one time. V usage is TRBV27 and J usage is TRBJ1-2; the match to TRBD1 covers 7 bases. CDR3 length: 19 amino acids. CDR1 and CDR2 (germline): MNHEY, SMNVEV (reference sequence). The ends lost 2 bases at V and 3 bases at J; junction bases unmatched: 18. CDR3 residues: CASSLGGRGLTIRDYGYTF. CDR3 nucleotide sequence: TGTGCCAGCAGTTTAGGCGGGAGGGGGCTCACCATCAGAGACTATGGCTACACCTTC.

This sequence joins TRBV9 and TRBJ2-1; no definite D call. V lost 3 bases and J lost 4, with 8 bases in between. The CDR3 is 13 residues long. The germline gives CDR1 SGDLS, CDR2 YYNGEE. The CDR3, as DNA: TGTGCCAGCAGCGCCGGACGGTACAATGAGCAGTTCTTC. It encodes CASSAGRYNEQFF.

This chain uses TRBV6-5 with TRBJ1-4; D might be TRBD1 (5 bases). V lost 6 bases, J lost 8 bases, and 13 bases lay in between. Germline loops: CDR1 MNHEY, CDR2 SVGAGI. This CDR3 has 13 residues. CDR3 loop: CASREGTVEKLFF. The CDR3 coding sequence is TGTGCCAGCAGAGAGGGGACTGTAGAAAAACTGTTTTTT.

Worth noting for this clone: Other DNA sequences in this specimen translate into the identical CDR3. V gene TRBV14 combines with J gene TRBJ1-2; D unresolved. The V end was cut by 0 bases, the J end by 2 bases, with 4 bases between. The germline CDR1 and CDR2 sequences are SGHDN and FVKESK. This CDR3 region has 13 residues. The CDR3, as DNA: TGTGCCAGCAGCCAAGAGACGAACTATGGCTACACCTTC. Protein sequence: CASSQETNYGYTF.

The chain joins TRBV7-9 to TRBJ1-1; TRBD1 is a possible D gene (6 bases). The CDR3 extends over 16 amino acids. Trimming shortened V by 3 bases and J by 2 bases, and 16 bases separated the two germline ends. Germline CDR1 is SEHNR and CDR2 is FQNEAQ (reference sequence). CDR3 nucleotides: TGTGCCAGCAGCTTCGAACCCTGGGGGGCTAACACTGAAGCTTTCTTT. Translating it yields CASSFEPWGANTEAFF.

The chain recombines TRBV7-2 with TRBJ2-5, with a possible D match to TRBD2 (7 bases). Germline-derived CDR1 and CDR2 are SGHTA and FQGNSA. The V and J ends lost 0 bases and 4 bases respectively, with 12 bases between them. The CDR3 sequence is 15 residues long. The CDR3 protein is CASSLARGGGETQYF. In nucleotides, the CDR3 is TGTGCCAGCAGCTTAGCGAGGGGGGGCGGAGAGACCCAGTACTTC.

The chain has TRBV25-1 and TRBJ2-1; 10 bases match TRBD1. Germline values: CDR1 MGHDK, CDR2 SYGVNS. V was clipped by 8 bases and J by 8 bases; unmatched bases: 3. This CDR3 contains 12 residues. In DNA, the CDR3 is TGTGCCAGCGGCGGGACAGGGGATGAGCAGTTCTTC. It is translated as CASGGTGDEQFF.

The chain links TRBV6-5 to TRBJ2-2, with D possibly being TRBD2 (5 bases). The CDR3 runs to 13 residues. Germline CDR1 reads MNHEY; CDR2 reads SVGAGI. V was clipped by 7 bases and J by 2 bases, with 8 bases between them. Here the CDR3 DNA reads TGTGCCAGCACCGGGGTAAACACCGGGGAGCTGTTTTTT. This sequence encodes CASTGVNTGELFF.

This chain uses TRBV5-4 with TRBJ2-7, with 7 bases lining up with TRBD1. The CDR3 length is 13 residues. Germline V CDR1 and CDR2: SGHNT, YYREEE (reference sequence). Trimming took 3 bases from V and 6 from J; bases not matched to a gene: 6. CDR3 residues: CASSSMTGIEQYF. The CDR3 nucleotides read TGTGCCAGCAGCTCCATGACAGGGATCGAGCAGTACTTC.

The V call is TRBV2, the J call TRBJ1-2; D is unresolved. The CDR3 has 12 residues. Germline CDR1 SNHLY, CDR2 FYNNEI. Trimming pared 5 bases from V and 3 bases from J, leaving 7 bases between. The CDR3 region is CASSYLDYGYTF. The CDR3 bases are TGTGCCAGCAGTTACCTGGACTATGGCTACACCTTC. Full variable domain (rest looked up from reference TRBV2 and TRBJ1-2): EPEVTQTPSHQVTQMGQEVILRCVPISNHLYFYWYRQILGQKVEFLVSFYNNEISEKSEIFDDQFSVERPDGSNFTLKIRSTKLEDSAMYFCASSYLDYGYTFGSGTRLTVV.

The rearrangement uses TRBV11-1 and TRBJ1-1, with TRBD1 identical over 7 bases. V lost 5 bases and J lost 4; bases outside the gene matches: 13. Germline V gene lookup returns CDR1 SGHAT and CDR2 FQDESV (reference sequence). The CDR3 contains 16 residues. This CDR3 is CASSLSPTGRATEAFF. CDR3 nucleotides: TGTGCCAGCAGCCTCAGCCCGACAGGGCGGGCCACTGAAGCTTTCTTT. Filled out from reference TRBV11-1 and TRBJ1-1, the complete variable domain reads EAEVAQSPRYKITEKSQAVAFWCDPISGHATLYWYRQILGQGPELLVQFQDESVVDDSQLPKDRFSAERLKGVDSTLKIQPAELGDSAMYLCASSLSPTGRATEAFFGQGTRLTVV.